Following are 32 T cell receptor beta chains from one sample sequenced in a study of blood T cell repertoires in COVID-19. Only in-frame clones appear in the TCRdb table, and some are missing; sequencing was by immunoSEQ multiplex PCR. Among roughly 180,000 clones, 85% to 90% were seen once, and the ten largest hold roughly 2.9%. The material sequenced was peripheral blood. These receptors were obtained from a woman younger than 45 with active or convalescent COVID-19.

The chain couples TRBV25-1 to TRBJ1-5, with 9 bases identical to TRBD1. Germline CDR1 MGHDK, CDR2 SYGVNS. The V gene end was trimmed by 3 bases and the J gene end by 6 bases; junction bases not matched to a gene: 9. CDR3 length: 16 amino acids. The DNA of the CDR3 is TGTGCCAGCAGTGATGCTGGGACAGGGATTGGTCAGCCCCAGCATTTT. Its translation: CASSDAGTGIGQPQHF.

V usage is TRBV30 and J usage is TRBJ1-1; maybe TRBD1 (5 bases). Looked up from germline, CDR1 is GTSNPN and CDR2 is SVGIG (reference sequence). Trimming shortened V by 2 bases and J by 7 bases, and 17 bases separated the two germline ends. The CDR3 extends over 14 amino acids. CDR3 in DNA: TGTGCCTGGAGTCCGGACACGATGGGTTATGAAGCTTTCTTT. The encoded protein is CAWSPDTMGYEAFF.

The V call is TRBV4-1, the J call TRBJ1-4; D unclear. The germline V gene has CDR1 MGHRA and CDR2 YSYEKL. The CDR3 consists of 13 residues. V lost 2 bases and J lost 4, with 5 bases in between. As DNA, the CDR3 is TGCGCCAGCAGCCAAACTATTAATGAAAAACTGTTTTTT. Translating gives CASSQTINEKLFF.

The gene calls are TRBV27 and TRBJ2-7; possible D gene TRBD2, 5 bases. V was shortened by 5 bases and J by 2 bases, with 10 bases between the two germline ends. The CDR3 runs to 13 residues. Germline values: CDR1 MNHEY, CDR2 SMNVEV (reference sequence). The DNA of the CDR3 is TGTGCCAGCAGTCTAGCTCCCACCTACGAGCAGTACTTC. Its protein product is CASSLAPTYEQYF.

CDR3 bases: TGTGCCAGCAGCCAAGGTGGGGGGGCCGGAGAGACCCAGTACTTC. Encoded protein: CASSQGGGAGETQYF. The chain uses TRBV3-1 (or the pseudogene TRBV3-2) and TRBJ2-5, with TRBD2 as a possible D gene (7 bases). Trimming removed 1 base at V and 4 bases at J, with 13 bases between. Germline V gene lookup returns CDR1 LGHDT and CDR2 YNNKEL (reference sequence). There are 15 residues in the CDR3.

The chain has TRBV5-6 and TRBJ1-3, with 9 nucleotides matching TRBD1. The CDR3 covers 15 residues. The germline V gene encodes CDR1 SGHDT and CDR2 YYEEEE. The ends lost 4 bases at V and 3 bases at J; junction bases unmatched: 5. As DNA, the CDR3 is TGTGCCAGCAGCAGGGACAGGGCCGTTGGAAACACCATATATTTT. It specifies CASSRDRAVGNTIYF.

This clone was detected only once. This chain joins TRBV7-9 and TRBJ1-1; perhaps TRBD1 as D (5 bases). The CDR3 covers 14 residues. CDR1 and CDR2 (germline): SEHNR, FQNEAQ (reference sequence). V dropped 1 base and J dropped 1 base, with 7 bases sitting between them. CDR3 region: CASSLDQGNTEAFF. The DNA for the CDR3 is TGTGCCAGCAGCTTAGACCAGGGGAACACTGAAGCTTTCTTT.

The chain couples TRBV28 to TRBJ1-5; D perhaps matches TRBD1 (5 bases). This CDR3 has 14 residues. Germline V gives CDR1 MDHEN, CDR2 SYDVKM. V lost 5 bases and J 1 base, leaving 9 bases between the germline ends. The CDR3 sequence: CASSLSGSNQPQHF. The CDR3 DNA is TGTGCCAGCAGTCTGTCAGGGAGCAATCAGCCCCAGCATTTT.

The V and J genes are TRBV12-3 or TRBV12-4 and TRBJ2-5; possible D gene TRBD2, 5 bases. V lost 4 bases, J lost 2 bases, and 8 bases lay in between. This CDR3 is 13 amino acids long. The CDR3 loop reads CASSWTGQETQYF. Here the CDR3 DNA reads TGTGCCAGCAGTTGGACGGGACAAGAGACCCAGTACTTC.

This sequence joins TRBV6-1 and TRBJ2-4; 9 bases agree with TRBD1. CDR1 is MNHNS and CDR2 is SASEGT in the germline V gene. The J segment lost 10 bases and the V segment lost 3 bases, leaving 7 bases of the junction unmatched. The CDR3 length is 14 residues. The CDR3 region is CASSDPDRGGIQYF. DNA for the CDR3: TGTGCCAGCAGTGACCCGGACAGGGGCGGAATTCAGTACTTC.

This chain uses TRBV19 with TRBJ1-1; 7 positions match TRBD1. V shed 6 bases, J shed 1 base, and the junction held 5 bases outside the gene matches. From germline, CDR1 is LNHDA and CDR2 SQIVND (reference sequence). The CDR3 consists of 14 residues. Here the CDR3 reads CASRKGQRNTEAFF. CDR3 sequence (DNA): TGTGCCAGTAGAAAGGGACAGAGGAACACTGAAGCTTTCTTT.

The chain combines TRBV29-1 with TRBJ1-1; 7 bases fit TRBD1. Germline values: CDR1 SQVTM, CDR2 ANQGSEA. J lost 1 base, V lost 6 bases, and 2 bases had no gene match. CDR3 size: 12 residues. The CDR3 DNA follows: TGCAGCGTGGCAGGGGGGAACACTGAAGCTTTCTTT. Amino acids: CSVAGGNTEAFF. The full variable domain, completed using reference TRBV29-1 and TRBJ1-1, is SAVISQKPSRDICQRGTSLTIQCQVDSQVTMMFWYRQQPGQSLTLIATANQGSEATYESGFVIDKFPISRPNLTFSTLTVSNMSPEDSSIYLCSVAGGNTEAFFGQGTRLTVV.

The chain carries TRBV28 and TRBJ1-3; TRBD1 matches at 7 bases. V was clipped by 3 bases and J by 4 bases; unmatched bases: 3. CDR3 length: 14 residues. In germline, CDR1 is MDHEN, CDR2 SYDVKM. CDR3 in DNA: TGTGCCAGCAGTTTCGGGACAGTCGGAAACACCATATATTTT. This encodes CASSFGTVGNTIYF.

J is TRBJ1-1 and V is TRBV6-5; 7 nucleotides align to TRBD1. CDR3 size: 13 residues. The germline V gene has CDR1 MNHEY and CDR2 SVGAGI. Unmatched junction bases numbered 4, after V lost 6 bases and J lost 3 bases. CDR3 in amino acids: CASSLTGYTEAFF. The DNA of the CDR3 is TGTGCCAGCAGCCTGACAGGGTACACTGAAGCTTTCTTT.

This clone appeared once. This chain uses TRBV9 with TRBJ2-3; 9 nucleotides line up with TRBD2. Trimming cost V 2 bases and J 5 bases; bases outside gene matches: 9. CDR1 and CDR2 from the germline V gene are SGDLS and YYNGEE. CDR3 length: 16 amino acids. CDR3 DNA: TGTGCCAGCAGCGTTCGGGGGACTAGCTTCATAGATACGCAGTATTTT. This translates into CASSVRGTSFIDTQYF. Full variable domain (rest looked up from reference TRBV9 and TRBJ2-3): DSGVTQTPKHLITATGQRVTLRCSPRSGDLSVYWYQQSLDQGLQFLIQYYNGEERAKGNILERFSAQQFPDLHSELNLSSLELGDSALYFCASSVRGTSFIDTQYFGPGTRLTVL.

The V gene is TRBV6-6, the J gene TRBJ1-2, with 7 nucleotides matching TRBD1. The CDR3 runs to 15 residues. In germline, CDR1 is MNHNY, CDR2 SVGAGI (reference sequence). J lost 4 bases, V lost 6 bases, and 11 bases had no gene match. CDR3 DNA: TGTGCCAGCAGATTCGGACAGGAGGTGTCCTATGGCTACACCTTC. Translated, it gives CASRFGQEVSYGYTF.

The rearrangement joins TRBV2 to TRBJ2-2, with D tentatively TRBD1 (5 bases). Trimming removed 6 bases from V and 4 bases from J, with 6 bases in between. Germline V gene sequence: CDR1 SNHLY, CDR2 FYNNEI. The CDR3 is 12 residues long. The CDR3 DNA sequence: TGTGCCAGCAGAACAGGCACCGGGGAGCTGTTTTTT. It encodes CASRTGTGELFF.

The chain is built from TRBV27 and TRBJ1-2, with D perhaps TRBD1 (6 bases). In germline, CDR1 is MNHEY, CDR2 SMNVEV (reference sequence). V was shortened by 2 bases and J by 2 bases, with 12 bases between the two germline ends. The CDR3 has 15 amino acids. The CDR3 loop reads CASSLRGGINYGYTF. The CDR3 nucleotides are TGTGCCAGCAGTTTACGAGGGGGTATAAACTATGGCTACACCTTC.

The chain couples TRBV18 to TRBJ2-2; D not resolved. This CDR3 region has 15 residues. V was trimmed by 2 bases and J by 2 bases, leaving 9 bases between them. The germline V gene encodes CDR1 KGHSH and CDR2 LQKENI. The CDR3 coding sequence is TGTGCCAGCTCACCAGGCAGTCAAAACACCGGGGAGCTGTTTTTT. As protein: CASSPGSQNTGELFF.

The CDR3 protein is CASSQDFRVRNEKLFF. CDR3 in DNA: TGTGCCAGCAGCCAAGATTTCAGGGTCCGTAATGAAAAACTGTTTTTT. The chain uses TRBV3-1 (or the pseudogene TRBV3-2) and TRBJ1-4; possible D gene TRBD1, 5 bases. Trimming cost V 0 bases and J 4 bases, with 12 bases left between them. Germline V lookup: CDR1 LGHDT, CDR2 YNNKEL (reference sequence). CDR3 size: 16 residues.

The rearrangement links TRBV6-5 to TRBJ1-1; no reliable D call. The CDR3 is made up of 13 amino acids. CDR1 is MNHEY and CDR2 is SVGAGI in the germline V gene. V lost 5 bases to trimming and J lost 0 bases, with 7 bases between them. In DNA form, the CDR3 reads TGTGCCAGCAGTCTCTCCCTGAACACTGAAGCTTTCTTT. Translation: CASSLSLNTEAFF.

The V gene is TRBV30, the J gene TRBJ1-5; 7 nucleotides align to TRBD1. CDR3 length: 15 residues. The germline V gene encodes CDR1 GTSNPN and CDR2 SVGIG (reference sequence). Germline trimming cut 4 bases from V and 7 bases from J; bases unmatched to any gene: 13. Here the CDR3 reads CAWTSTGIRGQPQHF. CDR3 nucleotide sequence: TGTGCCTGGACCTCGACAGGGATCCGGGGGCAGCCCCAGCATTTT. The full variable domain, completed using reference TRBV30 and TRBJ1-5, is SQTIHQWPATLVQPVGSPLSLECTVEGTSNPNLYWYRQAAGRGLQLLFYSVGIGQISSEVPQNLSASRPQDRQFILSSKKLLLSDSGFYLCAWTSTGIRGQPQHFGDGTRLSIL.

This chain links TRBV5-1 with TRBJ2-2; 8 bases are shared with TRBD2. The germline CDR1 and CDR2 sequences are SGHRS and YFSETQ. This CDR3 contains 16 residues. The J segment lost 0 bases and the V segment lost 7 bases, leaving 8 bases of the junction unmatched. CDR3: CASETTSGANTGELFF. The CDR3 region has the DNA TGCGCCAGCGAGACTACTAGCGGAGCGAACACCGGGGAGCTGTTTTTT.

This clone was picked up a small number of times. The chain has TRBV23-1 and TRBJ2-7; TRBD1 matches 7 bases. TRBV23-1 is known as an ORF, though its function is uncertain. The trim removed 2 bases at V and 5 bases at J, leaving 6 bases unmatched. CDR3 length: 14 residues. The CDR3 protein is CASSQPDRHDEQYF. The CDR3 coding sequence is TGCGCCAGCAGTCAACCGGACAGGCACGACGAGCAGTACTTC.

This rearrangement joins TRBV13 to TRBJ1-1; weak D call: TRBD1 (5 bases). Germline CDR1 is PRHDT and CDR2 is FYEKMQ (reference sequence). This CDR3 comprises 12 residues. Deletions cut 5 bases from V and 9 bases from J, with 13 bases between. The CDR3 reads CASSPGAIKAFF. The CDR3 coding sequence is TGTGCCAGCAGCCCTGGGGCAATCAAAGCTTTCTTT.

CDR3 region: CASSLYYHRGSPPYNEQFF. The CDR3 DNA reads TGTGCCAGCAGTCTCTATTACCACAGGGGGTCCCCCCCATACAATGAGCAGTTCTTC. The chain links TRBV6-6 to TRBJ2-1; the match to TRBD1 covers 8 bases. V gave up 5 bases and J gave up 4 bases; unmatched junction bases: 19. The length of the CDR3 is 19 residues. The germline CDR1 and CDR2 sequences are MNHNY and SVGAGI (reference sequence).

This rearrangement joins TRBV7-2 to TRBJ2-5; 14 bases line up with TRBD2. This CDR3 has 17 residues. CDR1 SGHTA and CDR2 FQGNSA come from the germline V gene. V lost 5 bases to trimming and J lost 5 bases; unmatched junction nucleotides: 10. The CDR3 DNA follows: TGTGCCAGCAGCACCGGACTAGCGGGAGGACGTGGGGAGACCCAGTACTTC. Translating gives CASSTGLAGGRGETQYF.

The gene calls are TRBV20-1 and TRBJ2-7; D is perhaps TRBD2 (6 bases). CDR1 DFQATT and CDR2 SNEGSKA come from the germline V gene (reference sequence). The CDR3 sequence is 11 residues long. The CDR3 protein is CRVEGNYEQYF. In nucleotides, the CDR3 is TGCAGGGTGGAGGGGAACTACGAGCAGTACTTC.

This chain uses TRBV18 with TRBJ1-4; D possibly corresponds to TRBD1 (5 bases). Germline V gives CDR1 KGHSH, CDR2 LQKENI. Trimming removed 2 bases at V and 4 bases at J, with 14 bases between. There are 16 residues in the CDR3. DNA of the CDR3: TGTGCCAGCTCACCAAAGGCGACAGCTCGTAATGAAAAACTGTTTTTT. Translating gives CASSPKATARNEKLFF.

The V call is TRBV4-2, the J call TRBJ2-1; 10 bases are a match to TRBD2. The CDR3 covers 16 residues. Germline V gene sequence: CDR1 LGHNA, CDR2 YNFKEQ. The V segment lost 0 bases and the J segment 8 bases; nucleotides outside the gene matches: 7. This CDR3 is CASSQDSSGSPDEQFF. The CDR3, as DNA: TGTGCCAGCAGCCAAGATTCTAGCGGGAGTCCCGATGAGCAGTTCTTC.

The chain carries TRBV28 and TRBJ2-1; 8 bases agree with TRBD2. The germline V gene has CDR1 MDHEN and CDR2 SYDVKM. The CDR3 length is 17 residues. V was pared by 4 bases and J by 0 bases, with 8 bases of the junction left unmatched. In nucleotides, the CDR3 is TGTGCCAGCAGTTCTATAGCGGGATGGAGCTCCTACAATGAGCAGTTCTTC. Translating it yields CASSSIAGWSSYNEQFF. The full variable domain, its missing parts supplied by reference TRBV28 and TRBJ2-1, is DVKVTQSSRYLVKRTGEKVFLECVQDMDHENMFWYRQDPGLGLRLIYFSYDVKMKEKGDIPEGYSVSREKKERFSLILESASTNQTSMYLCASSSIAGWSSYNEQFFGPGTRLTVL.

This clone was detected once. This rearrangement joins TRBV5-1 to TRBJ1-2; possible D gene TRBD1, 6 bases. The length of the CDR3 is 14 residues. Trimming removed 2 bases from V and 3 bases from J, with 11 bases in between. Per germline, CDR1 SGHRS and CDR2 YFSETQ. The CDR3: CASSLRQDDYGYTF. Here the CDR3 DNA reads TGCGCCAGCAGCTTACGACAGGACGACTATGGCTACACCTTC.